The sequence of this TCR beta chain was determined in a study of cytomegalovirus exposure and HLA in healthy donors. Whole-study context: Earlier sequencing of about 200 million T cells yielded around 120 million unique TCR beta sequences. Study results and caveats: Rarity characterized most TCR sequences, yet some public TCRs appeared in many donors. An analysis done earlier found most TCR beta V segments productive about 90% or about 30% of the time.

PCR was performed using 60 Vbeta and 13 Jbeta primers. Sequenced by immunoSEQ multiplex PCR; TCRdb stores in-frame clones only, minus some. The sample includes about 160,000 clones, 81% of them seen just once. V trimming: 4 bases; J trimming: 10 bases; junction bases outside the gene matches: 6. The CDR3 spans 13 residues. The germline CDR1 and CDR2 sequences are MNHEY and SVGAGI. As regards this clone: Its specificity is not known.

Likely unrecorded immune exposures existed in these nominally healthy donors. The gene calls are TRBV6-5 and TRBJ2-1; 8 nucleotides line up with TRBD1. The sequence was obtained from a man aged 45-65 years in good health and CMV-seropositive. Material: PBMCs. The CDR3 loop reads CASSSGTGLEQFF. In nucleotides, the CDR3 is TGTGCCAGCAGTTCCGGGACAGGCCTAGAGCAGTTCTTC.